This is a list of T cell receptor beta chains from one sample in a study of type 1 regulatory T cells. A single record per CDR3 protein comes from TCRdb applying MiXCR to the reads. The data show approximately 42,000 distinct CDR3 sequences, 12% seen once. These receptors' antigens are unknown. The sequencing input was cultured non-Tr1 T cells, either the whole culture or a sorted T cell fraction (not recorded which). The receptors originated from a human donor in good health. Each CDR3 is given with its conserved first and last residue.

TRBV7-2 | CASSLYGGSYNEQFF
TRBV20-1 | CSAARPEHGYTF
TRBV12-3/TRBV12-4 | CASSLGAGTWYGYTF
TRBV6-5 | CASSYSISTSSRASEQYF
TRBV5-1 | CASSLVPGGDYGYTF
TRBV30 | CAWDEGQETQYF
TRBV12-3/TRBV12-4 | CASSSGTSGYEQYF
TRBV7-2 | CASSSGLAGGEQFF
TRBV7-3 | CASSLGGQGNTGELFF
TRBV4-3 | CASSQDGGGLAGYSEQFF
TRBV30 | CAWSKQGDQPQHF
TRBV27 | CASRPSLIGQGARETQYF
TRBV15 | CATSRTGEVAQPQHF
TRBV5-1 | CASRGTGGNEQFF
TRBV9 | CASSVGERNEQFF
TRBV7-2 | CASSLSGQGYNEQFF
TRBV7-9 | CASSLFAGELFF
TRBV7-8 | CASSQGLAGRGTQYF
TRBV3-1 | CASSQGWSGETQYF
TRBV7-3 | CASSSLTTDTQYF
TRBV12-3/TRBV12-4 | CASSLASGSVYNEQFF
TRBV27 | CASSPLELLAANTGELFF
TRBV5-1 | CASSLPSYEQYF
TRBV19 | CASSPGTTRGDSDEQYF
TRBV7-9 | CASSLEPAVEQFF
TRBV19 | CASSSLDTQYF
TRBV7-2 | CASSLLLGSYEQYF
TRBV29-1 | CSVGLSGANVLTF
TRBV19 | CASTPWTGGSAGELFF
TRBV3-1 | CASTGPRGVAFF
TRBV6-6 | CASSPSNQPQHF
TRBV12-3/TRBV12-4 | CASSPPGTSGDTQYF
TRBV27 | CASKSGRVGEQYF
TRBV28 | CASSKMGPINIQYF